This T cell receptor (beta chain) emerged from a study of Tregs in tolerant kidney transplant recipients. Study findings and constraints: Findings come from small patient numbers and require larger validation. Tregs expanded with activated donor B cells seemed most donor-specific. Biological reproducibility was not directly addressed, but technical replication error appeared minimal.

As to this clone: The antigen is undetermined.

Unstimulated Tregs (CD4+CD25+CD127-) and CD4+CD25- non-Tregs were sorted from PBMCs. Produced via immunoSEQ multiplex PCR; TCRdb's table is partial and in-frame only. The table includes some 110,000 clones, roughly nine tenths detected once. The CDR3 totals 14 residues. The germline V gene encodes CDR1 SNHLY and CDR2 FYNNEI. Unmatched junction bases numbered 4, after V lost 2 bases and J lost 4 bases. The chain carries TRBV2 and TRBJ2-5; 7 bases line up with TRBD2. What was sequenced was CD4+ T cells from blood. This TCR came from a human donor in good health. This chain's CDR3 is CASSEQAGTETQYF. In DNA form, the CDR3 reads TGTGCCAGCAGTGAACAAGCGGGGACAGAGACCCAGTACTTC.